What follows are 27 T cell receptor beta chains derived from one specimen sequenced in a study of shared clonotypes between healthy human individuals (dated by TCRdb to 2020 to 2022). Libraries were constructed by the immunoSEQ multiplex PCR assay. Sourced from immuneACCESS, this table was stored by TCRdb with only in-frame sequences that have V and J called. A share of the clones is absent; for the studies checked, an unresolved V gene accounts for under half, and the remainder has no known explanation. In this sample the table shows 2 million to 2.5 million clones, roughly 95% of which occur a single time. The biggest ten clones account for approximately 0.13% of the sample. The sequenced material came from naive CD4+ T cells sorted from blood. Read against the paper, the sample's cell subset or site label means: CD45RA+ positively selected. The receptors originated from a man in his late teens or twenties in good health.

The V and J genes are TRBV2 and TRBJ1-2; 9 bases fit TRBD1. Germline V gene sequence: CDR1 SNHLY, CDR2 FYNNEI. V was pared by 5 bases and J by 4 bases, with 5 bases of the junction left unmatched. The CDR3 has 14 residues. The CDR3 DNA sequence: TGTGCCAGCAGTCGGACAGGGGCAATCTATGGCTACACCTTC. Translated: CASSRTGAIYGYTF.

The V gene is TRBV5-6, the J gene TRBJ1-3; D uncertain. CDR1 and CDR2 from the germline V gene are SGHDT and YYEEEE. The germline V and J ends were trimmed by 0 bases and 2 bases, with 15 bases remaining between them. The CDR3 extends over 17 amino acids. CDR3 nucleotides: TGTGCCAGCAGCTTGGGAAACCCTCGGAACCCTGGAAACACCATATATTTT. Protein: CASSLGNPRNPGNTIYF.

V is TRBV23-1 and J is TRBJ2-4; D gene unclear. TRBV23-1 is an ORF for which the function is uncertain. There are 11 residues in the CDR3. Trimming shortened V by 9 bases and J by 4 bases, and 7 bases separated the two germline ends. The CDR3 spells CARRRKNIQYF. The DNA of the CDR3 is TGCGCCAGAAGGAGAAAAAACATTCAGTACTTC.

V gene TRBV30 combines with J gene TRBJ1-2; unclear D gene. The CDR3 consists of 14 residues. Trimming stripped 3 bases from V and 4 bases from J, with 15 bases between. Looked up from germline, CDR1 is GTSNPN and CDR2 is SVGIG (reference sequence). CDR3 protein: CAWRLVGSLYGYTF. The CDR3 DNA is TGTGCCTGGAGGCTCGTCGGGAGTCTCTATGGCTACACCTTC.

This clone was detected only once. The CDR3 nucleotides are TGTGCCAGCAGTCAGACAGGGATCCACACTAATGAAAAACTGTTTTTT. Protein product: CASSQTGIHTNEKLFF. This chain joins TRBV28 and TRBJ1-4; 7 nucleotides line up with TRBD1. Trimming took 5 bases from V and 2 from J; bases not matched to a gene: 8. Per the germline V gene, CDR1 is MDHEN and CDR2 is SYDVKM. The CDR3 covers 16 residues.

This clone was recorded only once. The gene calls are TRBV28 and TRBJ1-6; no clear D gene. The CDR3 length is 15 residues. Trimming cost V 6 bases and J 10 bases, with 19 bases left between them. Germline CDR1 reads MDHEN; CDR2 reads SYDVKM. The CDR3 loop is CASRLSGLGESPLHF. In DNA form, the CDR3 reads TGTGCCAGCAGACTCTCCGGACTGGGAGAGTCACCCCTCCACTTT.

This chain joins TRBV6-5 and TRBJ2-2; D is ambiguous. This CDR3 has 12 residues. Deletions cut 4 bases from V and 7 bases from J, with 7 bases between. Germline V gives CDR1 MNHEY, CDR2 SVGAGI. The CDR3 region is CASSFTGGELFF. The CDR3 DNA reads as TGTGCCAGCAGTTTCACGGGCGGGGAGCTGTTTTTT.

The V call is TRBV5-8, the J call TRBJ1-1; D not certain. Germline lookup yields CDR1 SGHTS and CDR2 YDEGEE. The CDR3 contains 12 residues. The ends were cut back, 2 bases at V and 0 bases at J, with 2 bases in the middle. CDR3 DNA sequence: TGTGCCAGCAGCTTCGTGAACACTGAAGCTTTCTTT. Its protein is CASSFVNTEAFF. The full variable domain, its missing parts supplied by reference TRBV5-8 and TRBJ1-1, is EAGVTQSPTHLIKTRGQQATLRCSPISGHTSVYWYQQALGLGLQFLLWYDEGEERNRGNFPPRFSGRQFPNYSSELNVNALELEDSALYLCASSFVNTEAFFGQGTRLTVV.

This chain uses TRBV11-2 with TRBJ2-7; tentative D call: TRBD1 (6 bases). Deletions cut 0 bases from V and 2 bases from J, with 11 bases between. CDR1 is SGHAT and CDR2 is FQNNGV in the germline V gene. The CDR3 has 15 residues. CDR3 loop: CASSLEGAAPYEQYF. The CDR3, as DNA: TGTGCCAGCAGCTTAGAGGGGGCGGCCCCCTACGAGCAGTACTTC.

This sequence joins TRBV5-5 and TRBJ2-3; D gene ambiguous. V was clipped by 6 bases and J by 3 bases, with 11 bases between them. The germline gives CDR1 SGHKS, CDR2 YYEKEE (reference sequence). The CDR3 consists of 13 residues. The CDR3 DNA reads TGTGCCAGCACCTTTATGAAGACAGATACGCAGTATTTT. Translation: CASTFMKTDTQYF.

The CDR3 here is CASSEAAGVGPLHF. In DNA, the CDR3 is TGTGCCAGCAGTGAAGCGGCTGGGGTGGGCCCCCTCCACTTT. The J gene is TRBJ1-6, the V gene TRBV6-1, with no clear D. Germline V lookup: CDR1 MNHNS, CDR2 SASEGT. V was clipped by 0 bases and J by 13 bases, with 13 bases between them. The CDR3 sequence is 14 residues long.

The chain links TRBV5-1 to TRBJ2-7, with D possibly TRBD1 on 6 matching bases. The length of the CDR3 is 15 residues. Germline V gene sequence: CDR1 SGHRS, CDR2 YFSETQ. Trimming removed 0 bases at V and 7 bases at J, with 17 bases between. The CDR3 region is CASSLGQEAPREQYF. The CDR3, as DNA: TGCGCCAGCAGCTTGGGACAGGAGGCCCCTAGGGAGCAGTACTTC. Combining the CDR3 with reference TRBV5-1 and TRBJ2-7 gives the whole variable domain KAGVTQTPRYLIKTRGQQVTLSCSPISGHRSVSWYQQTPGQGLQFLFEYFSETQRNKGNFPGRFSGRQFSNSRSEMNVSTLELGDSALYLCASSLGQEAPREQYFGPGTRLTVT.

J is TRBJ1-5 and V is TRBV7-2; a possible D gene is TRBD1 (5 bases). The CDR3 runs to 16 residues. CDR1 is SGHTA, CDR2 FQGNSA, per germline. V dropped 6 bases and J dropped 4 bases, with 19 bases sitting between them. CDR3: CASRLAGQGINQPQHF. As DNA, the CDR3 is TGTGCCAGCAGACTAGCAGGGCAGGGAATTAATCAGCCCCAGCATTTT.

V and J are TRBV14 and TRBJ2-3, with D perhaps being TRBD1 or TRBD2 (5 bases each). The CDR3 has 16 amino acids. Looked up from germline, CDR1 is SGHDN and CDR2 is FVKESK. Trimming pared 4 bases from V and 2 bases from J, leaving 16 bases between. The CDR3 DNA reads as TGTGCCAGCAGCCCATTCGGGGACCGAAACACAGATACGCAGTATTTT. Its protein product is CASSPFGDRNTDTQYF.

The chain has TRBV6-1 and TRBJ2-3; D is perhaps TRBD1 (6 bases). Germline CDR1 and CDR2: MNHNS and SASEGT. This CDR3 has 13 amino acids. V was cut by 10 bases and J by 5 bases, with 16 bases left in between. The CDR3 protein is CATPSGQLDTQYF. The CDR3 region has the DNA TGTGCCACCCCCTCCGGACAGCTAGATACGCAGTATTTT.

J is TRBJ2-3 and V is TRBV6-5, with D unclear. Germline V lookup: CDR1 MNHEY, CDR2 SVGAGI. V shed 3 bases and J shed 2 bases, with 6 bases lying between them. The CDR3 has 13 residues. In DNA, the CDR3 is TGTGCCAGCAGTTATAGACCCACAGATACGCAGTATTTT. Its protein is CASSYRPTDTQYF.

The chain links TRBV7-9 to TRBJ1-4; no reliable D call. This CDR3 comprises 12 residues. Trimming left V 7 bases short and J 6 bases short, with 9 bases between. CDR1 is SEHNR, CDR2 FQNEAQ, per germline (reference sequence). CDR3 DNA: TGTGCCAGCACCAAAATCTATGAAAAACTGTTTTTT. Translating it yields CASTKIYEKLFF.

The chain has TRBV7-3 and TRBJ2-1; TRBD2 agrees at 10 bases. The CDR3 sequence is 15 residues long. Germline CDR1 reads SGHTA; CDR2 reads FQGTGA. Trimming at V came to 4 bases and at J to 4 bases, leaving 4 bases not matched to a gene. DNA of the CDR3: TGTGCCAGCAGCTCCGGGACTAGCGCTTACAATGAGCAGTTCTTC. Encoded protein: CASSSGTSAYNEQFF.

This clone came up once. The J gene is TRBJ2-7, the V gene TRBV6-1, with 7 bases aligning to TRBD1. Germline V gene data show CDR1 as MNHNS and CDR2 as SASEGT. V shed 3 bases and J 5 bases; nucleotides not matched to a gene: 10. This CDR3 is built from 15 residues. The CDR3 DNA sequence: TGTGCCAGCAGTGACGAAGACAGGGCACGACACGAGCAGTACTTC. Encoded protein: CASSDEDRARHEQYF.

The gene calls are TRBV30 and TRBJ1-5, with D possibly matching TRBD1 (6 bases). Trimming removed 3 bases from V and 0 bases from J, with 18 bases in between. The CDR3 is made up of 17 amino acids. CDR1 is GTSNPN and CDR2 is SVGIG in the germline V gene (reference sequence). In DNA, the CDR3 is TGTGCCTGGAGGCCCAAGGGGGGGCTTTATAGCAATCAGCCCCAGCATTTT. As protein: CAWRPKGGLYSNQPQHF.

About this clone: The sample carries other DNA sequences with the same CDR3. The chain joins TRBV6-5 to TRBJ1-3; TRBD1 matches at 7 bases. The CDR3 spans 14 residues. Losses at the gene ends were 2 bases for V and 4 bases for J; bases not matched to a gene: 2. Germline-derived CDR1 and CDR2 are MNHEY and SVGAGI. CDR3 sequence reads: CASSYDRVGNTIYF. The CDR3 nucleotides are TGTGCCAGCAGTTACGACAGGGTGGGAAACACCATATATTTT.

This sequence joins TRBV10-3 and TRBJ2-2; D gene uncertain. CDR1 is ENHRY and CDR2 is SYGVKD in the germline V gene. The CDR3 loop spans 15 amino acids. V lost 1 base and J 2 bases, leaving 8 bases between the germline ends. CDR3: CAISEWGRNTGELFF. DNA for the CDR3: TGTGCCATCAGTGAGTGGGGAAGAAACACCGGGGAGCTGTTTTTT.

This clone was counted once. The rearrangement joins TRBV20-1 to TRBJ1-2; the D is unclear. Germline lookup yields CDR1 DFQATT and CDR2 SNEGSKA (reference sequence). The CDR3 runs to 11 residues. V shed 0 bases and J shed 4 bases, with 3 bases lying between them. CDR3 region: CSAREAYGYTF. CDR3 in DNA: TGCAGTGCTAGAGAGGCCTATGGCTACACCTTC.

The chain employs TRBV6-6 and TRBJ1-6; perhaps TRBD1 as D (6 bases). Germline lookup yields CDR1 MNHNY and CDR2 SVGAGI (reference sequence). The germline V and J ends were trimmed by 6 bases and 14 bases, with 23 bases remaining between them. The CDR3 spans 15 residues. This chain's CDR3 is CASSLDSLDLWTLHF. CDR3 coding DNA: TGTGCCAGCAGCCTGGACAGCCTTGACCTGTGGACCCTCCACTTT.

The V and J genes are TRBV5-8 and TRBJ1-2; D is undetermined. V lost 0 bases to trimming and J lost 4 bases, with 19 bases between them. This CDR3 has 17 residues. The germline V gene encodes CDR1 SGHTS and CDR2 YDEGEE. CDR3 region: CASSLALFRGGPYGYTF. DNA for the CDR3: TGTGCCAGCAGCTTGGCCCTTTTCCGGGGTGGGCCCTATGGCTACACCTTC.

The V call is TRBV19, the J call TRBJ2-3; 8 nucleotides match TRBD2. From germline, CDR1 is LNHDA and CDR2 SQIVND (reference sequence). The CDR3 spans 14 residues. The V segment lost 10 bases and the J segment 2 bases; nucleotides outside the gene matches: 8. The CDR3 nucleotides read TGTGCCACCGCAGCGGGGGCCTCCACAGATACGCAGTATTTT. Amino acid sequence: CATAAGASTDTQYF.

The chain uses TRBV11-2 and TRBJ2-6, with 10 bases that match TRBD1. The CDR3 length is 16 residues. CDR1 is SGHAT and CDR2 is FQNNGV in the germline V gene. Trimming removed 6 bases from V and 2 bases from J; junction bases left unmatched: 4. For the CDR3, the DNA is TGTGCCAGCAGACCGACAGGGGGCACTGGGGCCAACGTCCTGACTTTC. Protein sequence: CASRPTGGTGANVLTF.